The 20 T cell receptor beta chains below were found in one sample sequenced in a study of blood T cell repertoires in COVID-19. Some clones are missing from TCRdb's copy, which holds only in-frame ones; the method was immunoSEQ multiplex PCR. In the table there are approximately 110,000 clones, about nine tenths of which are singletons. Sequencing was carried out using peripheral blood. The receptor source for this set is a human donor in a cohort sampled during active COVID-19.

The chain is built from TRBV24-1 and TRBJ2-5, with 8 bases matching TRBD2. Germline CDR1 and CDR2: KGHDR and SFDVKD. J lost 4 bases, V lost 4 bases, and 7 bases had no gene match. This CDR3 is 15 amino acids long. The CDR3 region has the DNA TGTGCCACCAGTGAAGGAAGCGGGGGCGGAGAGACCCAGTACTTC. Translating it yields CATSEGSGGGETQYF.

The chain links TRBV5-1 to TRBJ2-3; weak D call: TRBD2 (5 bases). V was shortened by 6 bases and J by 9 bases, with 11 bases between the two germline ends. Germline-derived CDR1 and CDR2 are SGHRS and YFSETQ. This CDR3 has 11 amino acids. The CDR3, as DNA: TGCGCCAGCACTGAACTAGAGACGCAGTATTTT. Its protein is CASTELETQYF.

V gene TRBV7-9 combines with J gene TRBJ2-1; TRBD2 matches 13 bases. The CDR3 length is 18 residues. V trimming: 5 bases; J trimming: 1 base; junction bases outside the gene matches: 8. Germline-derived CDR1 and CDR2 are SEHNR and FQNEAQ (reference sequence). CDR3 nucleotides: TGTGCCAGCAGCGAAAGACTAGCGGGGGGACCTTCCTACAATGAGCAGTTCTTC. Translating gives CASSERLAGGPSYNEQFF.

The rearrangement links TRBV3-1 (or the pseudogene TRBV3-2) to TRBJ2-7; TRBD1 matches at 9 bases. The germline V gene encodes CDR1 LGHDT and CDR2 YNNKEL (reference sequence). The CDR3 is 15 amino acids. After removal of 3 bases from V and 0 bases from J, the junction contained 3 bases not matched to a gene. CDR3 protein: CASSQQGQGSYEQYF. Here the CDR3 DNA reads TGTGCCAGCAGCCAGCAGGGACAGGGCTCCTACGAGCAGTACTTC.

This chain links TRBV7-2 with TRBJ2-5; TRBD1 matches 7 bases. The CDR3 is made up of 15 amino acids. Germline CDR1 SGHTA, CDR2 FQGNSA. J gave up 4 bases and V 5 bases, and 10 bases lay outside the gene matches. The chain's CDR3 is CASSRAQGVGETQYF. The CDR3 region has the DNA TGTGCCAGCAGCCGTGCCCAGGGGGTTGGAGAGACCCAGTACTTC.

The chain uses TRBV9 and TRBJ1-1; TRBD1 might be the D (6 bases). CDR3 length: 15 amino acids. V was trimmed by 4 bases and J by 0 bases, leaving 13 bases between them. The germline V gene has CDR1 SGDLS and CDR2 YYNGEE. The CDR3 DNA reads TGTGCCAGCAGCCCACGCGGACAGATGAACACTGAAGCTTTCTTT. Amino acids: CASSPRGQMNTEAFF.

The chain joins TRBV13 to TRBJ1-1, with TRBD1 as a possible D gene (5 bases). The V end was cut by 5 bases, the J end by 4 bases, with 17 bases between. Germline V gene data show CDR1 as PRHDT and CDR2 as FYEKMQ (reference sequence). The CDR3 length is 15 residues. The CDR3 sequence: CASSPRQGLATEAFF. For the CDR3, the DNA is TGTGCCAGCAGCCCACGGCAGGGTTTAGCCACTGAAGCTTTCTTT.

The rearrangement uses TRBV14 and TRBJ2-7; TRBD2 aligns across 7 bases. The CDR3 has 18 amino acids. The junction had 12 bases not matched to a gene; V was cut back by 1 base and J by 0 bases. Germline-derived CDR1 and CDR2 are SGHDN and FVKESK. This chain's CDR3 is CASSQGRMGGRRSYEQYF. In DNA form, the CDR3 reads TGTGCCAGCAGCCAAGGCCGAATGGGCGGGAGACGCTCCTACGAGCAGTACTTC. Supplemented by reference TRBV14 and TRBJ2-7, the full variable domain reads EAGVTQFPSHSVIEKGQTVTLRCDPISGHDNLYWYRRVMGKEIKFLLHFVKESKQDESGMPNNRFLAERTGGTYSTLKVQPAELEDSGVYFCASSQGRMGGRRSYEQYFGPGTRLTVT.

The genes are TRBV12-3 or TRBV12-4 and TRBJ2-7; the D gene is possibly TRBD1 (5 bases). The CDR3 length is 13 residues. V lost 8 bases and J lost 2, with 13 bases in between. CDR3 in DNA: TGTGCCAGCCGGCTGGGGCAACCCTACGAGCAGTACTTC. Protein product: CASRLGQPYEQYF.

V and J are TRBV11-2 and TRBJ2-1; D is perhaps TRBD2 (7 bases). In germline, CDR1 is SGHAT, CDR2 FQNNGV. The CDR3 loop spans 13 amino acids. V was shortened by 5 bases and J by 7 bases, with 12 bases between the two germline ends. The CDR3 coding sequence is TGTGCCAGCAGCCGGGGGGCTCGAAATGAGCAGTTCTTC. This sequence encodes CASSRGARNEQFF.

J is TRBJ2-5 and V is TRBV7-3; TRBD1 agrees at 8 bases. This CDR3 region has 14 residues. Germline V CDR1 and CDR2: SGHTA, FQGTGA. The trim removed 5 bases at V and 1 base at J, leaving 3 bases unmatched. The CDR3 region is CASSIQGAQETQYF. CDR3 sequence (DNA): TGTGCCAGCAGCATTCAGGGGGCCCAAGAGACCCAGTACTTC.

The chain joins TRBV4-2 to TRBJ2-7; 11 bases line up with TRBD2. The CDR3 has 16 amino acids. The trim removed 0 bases at V and 7 bases at J, leaving 8 bases unmatched. Germline V lookup: CDR1 LGHNA, CDR2 YNFKEQ. The CDR3 spells CASSQDQLAGVYEQYF. CDR3 nucleotides: TGTGCCAGCAGCCAAGATCAACTAGCGGGAGTATATGAGCAGTACTTC.

V and J are TRBV10-3 and TRBJ2-2, with 10 nucleotides matching TRBD2. Looked up from germline, CDR1 is ENHRY and CDR2 is SYGVKD. This CDR3 is built from 15 residues. The V gene end was trimmed by 2 bases and the J gene end by 5 bases; junction bases not matched to a gene: 2. This CDR3 reads CAISEIAGGTGELFF. CDR3 bases: TGTGCCATCAGTGAGATAGCGGGAGGAACCGGGGAGCTGTTTTTT.

This chain links TRBV2 with TRBJ2-5; D is possibly TRBD2 (5 bases). Germline lookup yields CDR1 SNHLY and CDR2 FYNNEI. This CDR3 region has 15 residues. V was clipped by 7 bases and J by 4 bases, with 19 bases between them. The CDR3 spells CASMSSDLLRETQYF. DNA for the CDR3: TGTGCCAGCATGAGTAGCGACCTTCTTCGAGAGACCCAGTACTTC. Drawing the rest from reference TRBV2 and TRBJ2-5, the complete variable domain is EPEVTQTPSHQVTQMGQEVILRCVPISNHLYFYWYRQILGQKVEFLVSFYNNEISEKSEIFDDQFSVERPDGSNFTLKIRSTKLEDSAMYFCASMSSDLLRETQYFGPGTRLLVL.

The genes are TRBV3-1 (or the pseudogene TRBV3-2) and TRBJ1-3, with a possible D match to TRBD1 (5 bases). From germline, CDR1 is LGHDT and CDR2 YNNKEL (reference sequence). V was clipped by 0 bases and J by 0 bases, with 9 bases between them. The CDR3 sequence is 16 residues long. The CDR3 reads CASSQDWRGSGNTIYF. CDR3 nucleotides: TGTGCCAGCAGCCAAGACTGGAGGGGCTCTGGAAACACCATATATTTT.

This clone showed up just once. The chain is built from TRBV5-8 and TRBJ2-7; 9 bases agree with TRBD1. The junction had 13 bases not matched to a gene; V was cut back by 4 bases and J by 2 bases. Germline V gene sequence: CDR1 SGHTS, CDR2 YDEGEE. The CDR3 spans 17 residues. The chain's CDR3 is CASSSPGGNRGPYEQYF. DNA for the CDR3: TGTGCCAGCAGCAGTCCGGGTGGGAACAGGGGGCCCTACGAGCAGTACTTC.

The chain carries TRBV7-2 and TRBJ2-7; 8 bases are shared with TRBD1. With V trimmed by 5 bases and J by 3 bases, 15 bases remained unmatched. The germline gives CDR1 SGHTA, CDR2 FQGNSA. The CDR3 spans 17 residues. The CDR3 here is CASSLRDRRGVVYEQYF. CDR3 in DNA: TGTGCCAGCAGCCTTAGGGACAGGCGAGGGGTTGTCTACGAGCAGTACTTC.

The rearrangement links TRBV19 to TRBJ2-3; 9 bases are shared with TRBD2. This CDR3 spans 16 amino acids. Trimming took 5 bases from V and 1 from J; bases not matched to a gene: 7. Germline CDR1 and CDR2: LNHDA and SQIVND (reference sequence). The CDR3 coding sequence is TGTGCCAGTAGTCCGAAGCGGGGGGCTCGCACAGATACGCAGTATTTT. Residues: CASSPKRGARTDTQYF.

The V gene is TRBV6-5, the J gene TRBJ2-1; 8 bases line up with TRBD2. Trimming at V came to 5 bases and at J to 3 bases, leaving 6 bases not matched to a gene. The CDR3 loop spans 15 amino acids. Germline CDR1 is MNHEY and CDR2 is SVGAGI. The CDR3 loop reads CASSRAGEGYNEQFF. In DNA form, the CDR3 reads TGTGCCAGCAGTAGAGCGGGAGAAGGCTACAATGAGCAGTTCTTC.

This clone occurred once. This rearrangement joins TRBV5-6 to TRBJ2-7, with TRBD2 identical over 14 bases. This CDR3 spans 15 amino acids. V lost 5 bases and J lost 3; bases outside the gene matches: 4. Germline V gives CDR1 SGHDT, CDR2 YYEEEE. In DNA form, the CDR3 reads TGTGCCAGCAGGAGGGGACTAGCGGGGGTCTACGAGCAGTACTTC. Translated: CASRRGLAGVYEQYF.